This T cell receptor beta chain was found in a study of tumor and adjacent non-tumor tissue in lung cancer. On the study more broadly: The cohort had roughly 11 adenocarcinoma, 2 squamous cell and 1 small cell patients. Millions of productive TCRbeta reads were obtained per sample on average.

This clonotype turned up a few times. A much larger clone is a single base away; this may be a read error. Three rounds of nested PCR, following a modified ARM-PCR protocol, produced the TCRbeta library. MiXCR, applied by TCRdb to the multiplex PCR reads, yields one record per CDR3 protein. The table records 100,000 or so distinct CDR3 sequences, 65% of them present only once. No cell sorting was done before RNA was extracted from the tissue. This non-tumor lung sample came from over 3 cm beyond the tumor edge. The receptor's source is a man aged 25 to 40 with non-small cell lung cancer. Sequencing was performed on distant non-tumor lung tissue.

CDR3 bases: TGTACCAGCAGCCGGACTAGCGGGAGCGGCGCAGATACGCAGTATTTT. Its protein product is CTSSRTSGSGADTQYF. The chain employs TRBV6-5 and TRBJ2-3, with 13 bases identical to TRBD2. CDR3 length: 16 residues. The V gene's germline CDR1 is MNHEY and CDR2 SVGAGI.